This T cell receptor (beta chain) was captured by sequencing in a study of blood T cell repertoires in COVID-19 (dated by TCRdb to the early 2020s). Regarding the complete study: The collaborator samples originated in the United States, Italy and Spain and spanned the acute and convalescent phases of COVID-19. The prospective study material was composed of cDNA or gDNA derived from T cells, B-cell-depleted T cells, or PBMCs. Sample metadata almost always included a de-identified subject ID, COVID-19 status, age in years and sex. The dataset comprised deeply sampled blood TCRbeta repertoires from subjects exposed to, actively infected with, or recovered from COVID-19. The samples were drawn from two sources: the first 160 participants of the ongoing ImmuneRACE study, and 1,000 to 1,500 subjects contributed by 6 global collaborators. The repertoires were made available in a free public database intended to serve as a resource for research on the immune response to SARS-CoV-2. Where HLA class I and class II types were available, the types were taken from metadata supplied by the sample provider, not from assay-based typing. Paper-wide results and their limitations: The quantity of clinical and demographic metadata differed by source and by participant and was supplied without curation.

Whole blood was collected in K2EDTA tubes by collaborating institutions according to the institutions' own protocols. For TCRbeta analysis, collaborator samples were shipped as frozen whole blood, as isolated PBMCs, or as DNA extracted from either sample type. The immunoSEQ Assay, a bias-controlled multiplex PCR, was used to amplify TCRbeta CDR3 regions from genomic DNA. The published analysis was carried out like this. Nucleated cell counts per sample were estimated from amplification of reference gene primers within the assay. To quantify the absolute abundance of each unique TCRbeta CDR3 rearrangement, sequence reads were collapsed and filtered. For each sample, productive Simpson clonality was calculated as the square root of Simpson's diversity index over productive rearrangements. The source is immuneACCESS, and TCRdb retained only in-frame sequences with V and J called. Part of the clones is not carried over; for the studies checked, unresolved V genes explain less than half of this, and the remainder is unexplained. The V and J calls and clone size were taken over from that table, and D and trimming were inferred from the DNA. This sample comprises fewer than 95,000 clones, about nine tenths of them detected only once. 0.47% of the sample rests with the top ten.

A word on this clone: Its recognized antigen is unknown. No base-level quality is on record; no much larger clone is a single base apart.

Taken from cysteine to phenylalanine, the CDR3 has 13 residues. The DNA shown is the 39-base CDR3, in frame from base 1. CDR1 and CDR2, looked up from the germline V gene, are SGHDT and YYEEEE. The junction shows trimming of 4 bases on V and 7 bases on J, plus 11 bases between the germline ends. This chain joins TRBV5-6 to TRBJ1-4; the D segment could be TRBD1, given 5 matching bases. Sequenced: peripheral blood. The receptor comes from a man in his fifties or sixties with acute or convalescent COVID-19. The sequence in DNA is TGTGCCAGCAGCACCCAGGGATTTGAAAAACTGTTTTTT. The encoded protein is CASSTQGFEKLFF.